These 8 T cell receptor beta chains came from one sample sequenced in a study of patients with pleural tuberculosis. TCRdb redid the calling of the reads with MiXCR, one entry per CDR3 protein. The repertoire holds 45,000 to 60,000 distinct CDR3 sequences, with less than 9.5% as singletons. The receptors derive from a human donor with pleural tuberculosis.

This clonotype was observed at least ten times. V gene TRBV27 combines with J gene TRBJ2-7, with D possibly being TRBD1 or TRBD2 (5 bases each). The germline V gene encodes CDR1 MNHEY and CDR2 SMNVEV (reference sequence). V was trimmed by 6 bases and J by 3 bases, leaving 9 bases between them. The CDR3 has 12 amino acids. CDR3 residues: CASRGRNYEQYV. DNA for the CDR3: TGTGCCAGCAGGGGACGGAACTACGAGCAGTACGTC.

This clonotype appeared many times. This sequence joins TRBV18 and TRBJ2-5; 9 bases line up with TRBD2. V dropped 3 bases and J dropped 0; count of bases not matched to a gene: 5. CDR3 length: 16 amino acids. Germline assignment: CDR1 KGHSH and CDR2 LQKENI. DNA for the CDR3: TGTGCCAGCTCACCCCTAGCGGGAACGTACCAAGAGACCCAGTACTTC. Its translation is CASSPLAGTYQETQYF.

In this sample, this clonotype turned up many times. This chain uses TRBV4-1 with TRBJ1-2; 8 nucleotides align to TRBD1. The CDR3 spans 13 residues. Germline V gives CDR1 MGHRA, CDR2 YSYEKL. With 4 bases clipped from V and 6 bases from J, the junction kept 4 bases outside the gene matches. The CDR3 region is CASSPRTGNGYTF. As DNA, the CDR3 is TGCGCCAGCAGCCCTCGGACAGGGAATGGCTACACCTTC.

In this sample, this clonotype turned up many times. The rearrangement joins TRBV6-5 to TRBJ2-1; D may be TRBD1 or TRBD2 (5 bases each). The CDR3 runs 13 residues. In germline, CDR1 is MNHEY, CDR2 SVGAGI. Trimming took 0 bases from V and 10 from J, leaving 10 bases between them. The CDR3 region is CASSYSGVREQFF. The CDR3 DNA reads as TGTGCCAGCAGTTACTCGGGGGTCCGGGAGCAGTTCTTC.

This clonotype was seen many times. The chain recombines TRBV20-1 with TRBJ2-1; 9 nucleotides align to TRBD2. This CDR3 has 13 amino acids. With 5 bases clipped from V and 6 bases from J, the junction kept 5 bases outside the gene matches. CDR1 is DFQATT and CDR2 is SNEGSKA in the germline V gene (reference sequence). CDR3: CSAPLAGLNEQFF. The DNA of the CDR3 is TGCAGTGCTCCACTAGCGGGCCTCAATGAGCAGTTCTTC.

At least ten counts were recorded for this clonotype. CDR3 loop: CASSLQGSSYEQYF. In DNA, the CDR3 is TGTGCCAGCAGTTTACAGGGGTCCTCCTACGAGCAGTACTTC. The chain links TRBV27 to TRBJ2-7, with D perhaps TRBD1 (6 bases). V lost 2 bases and J lost 0, with 8 bases in between. The CDR3 is made up of 14 amino acids. CDR1 MNHEY and CDR2 SMNVEV come from the germline V gene (reference sequence).

Ten or more counts support this clonotype. The V call is TRBV27, the J call TRBJ1-1; no clear D. V gave up 5 bases and J gave up 1 base, with 11 bases separating them. Germline V CDR1 and CDR2: MNHEY, SMNVEV (reference sequence). There are 14 residues in the CDR3. CDR3 amino acids: CASSGGRTNTEAFF. CDR3 in DNA: TGTGCCAGCAGTGGCGGGAGGACGAACACTGAAGCTTTCTTT.

This clonotype was found many times. The rearrangement joins TRBV20-1 to TRBJ1-2; D unresolved. The CDR3 covers 16 residues. V gave up 3 bases and J gave up 0 bases, with 17 bases separating them. The V gene's germline CDR1 is DFQATT and CDR2 SNEGSKA (reference sequence). CDR3 bases: TGCAGTGCTAGCGTTAACGGGCAGATAGCTAACTATGGCTACACCTTC. Its translation: CSASVNGQIANYGYTF.